Below, one T cell receptor (beta chain) is given with its context. V dropped 4 bases and J dropped 6 bases, with 12 bases sitting between them. The CDR3 totals 13 residues. The germline V gene encodes CDR1 MNHEY and CDR2 SMNVEV (reference sequence). Seattle researchers signed up patients amid active infection and tracked them longitudinally. Original processing notes: The authors estimated nucleated cell counts from reference gene primer amplification. The assay was immunoSEQ multiplex PCR, and TCRdb's table has in-frame clones only and misses some. V, J and clone size derive from that table, while D and trimming were established from the DNA sequence. In the table there are around 210,000 clones, around 85% of which are singletons. This sample was included in a study of blood T cell repertoires in COVID-19. Study as a whole: Samples came from the United States, Italy and Spain, spanning acute and convalescent COVID-19. PBMCs, B-cell-depleted T cells, or T cells provided the cDNA or gDNA that made up the material.

Sequencing was done on a sample of peripheral blood. The sequence derives from a man in his sixties with COVID-19, enrolled during active disease. The chain joins TRBV27 to TRBJ1-2; D is ambiguous. The CDR3 DNA follows: TGTGCCAGCAGTTCAGGAGGGAAAAATGGCTACACCTTC. Its translation is CASSSGGKNGYTF.